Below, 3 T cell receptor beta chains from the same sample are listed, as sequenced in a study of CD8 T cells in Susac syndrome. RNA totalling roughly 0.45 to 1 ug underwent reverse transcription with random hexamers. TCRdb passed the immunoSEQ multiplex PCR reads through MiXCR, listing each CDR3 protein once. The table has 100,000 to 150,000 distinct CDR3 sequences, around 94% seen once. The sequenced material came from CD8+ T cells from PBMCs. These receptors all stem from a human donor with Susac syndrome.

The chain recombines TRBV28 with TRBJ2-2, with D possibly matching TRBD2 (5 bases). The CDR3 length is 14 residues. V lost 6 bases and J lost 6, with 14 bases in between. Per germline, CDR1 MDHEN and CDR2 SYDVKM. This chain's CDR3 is CASSSPLEAGELFF. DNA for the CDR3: TGTGCCAGCAGCTCCCCACTGGAGGCCGGGGAGCTGTTTTTT.

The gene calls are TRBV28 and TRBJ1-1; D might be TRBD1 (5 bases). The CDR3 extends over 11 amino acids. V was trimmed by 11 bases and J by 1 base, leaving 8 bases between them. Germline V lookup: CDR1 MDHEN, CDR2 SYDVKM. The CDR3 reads CAGGSNTEAFF. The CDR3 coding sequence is TGTGCCGGGGGGTCGAACACTGAAGCTTTCTTT.

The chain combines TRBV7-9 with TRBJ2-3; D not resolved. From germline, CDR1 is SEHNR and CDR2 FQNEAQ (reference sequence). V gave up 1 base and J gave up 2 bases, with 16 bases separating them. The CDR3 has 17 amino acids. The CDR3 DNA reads TGTGCCAGCAGCTTAGATAGGATTGGTCACAACACAGATACGCAGTATTTT. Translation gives CASSLDRIGHNTDTQYF.